This TCR beta chain was recovered during a study of technical replicates of blood from a few donors. Clones were read by immunoSEQ multiplex PCR, and TCRdb kept only the in-frame ones, dropping some. The sample carries under 15,000 clones, around 96% recorded once. V lost 4 bases to trimming and J lost 7 bases; unmatched junction nucleotides: 10. The CDR3 has 15 amino acids. Germline CDR1 LGHNA, CDR2 YNFKEQ. Sequenced material: PBMCs. The genes are TRBV4-2 and TRBJ1-2, with TRBD1 matching over 9 bases. The sequence was collected from a human donor in good health. In DNA, the CDR3 is TGTGCCAGCAGCCCGGAGACCGACAGGGGGTCTGGCTACACCTTC. Encoded protein: CASSPETDRGSGYTF.